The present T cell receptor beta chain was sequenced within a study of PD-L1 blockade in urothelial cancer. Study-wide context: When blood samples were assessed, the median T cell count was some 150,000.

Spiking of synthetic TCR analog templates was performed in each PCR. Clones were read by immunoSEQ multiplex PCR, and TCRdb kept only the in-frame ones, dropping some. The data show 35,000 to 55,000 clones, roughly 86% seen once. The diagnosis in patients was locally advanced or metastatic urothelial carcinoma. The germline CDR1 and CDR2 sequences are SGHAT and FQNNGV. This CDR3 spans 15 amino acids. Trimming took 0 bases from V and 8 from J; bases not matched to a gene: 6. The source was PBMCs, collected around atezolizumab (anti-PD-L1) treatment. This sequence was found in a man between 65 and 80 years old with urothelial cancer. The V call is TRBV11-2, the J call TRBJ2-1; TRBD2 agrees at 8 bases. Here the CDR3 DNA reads TGTGCCAGCAGCTTAGAGGCTAGCGGGTACGATGAGCAGTTCTTC. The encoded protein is CASSLEASGYDEQFF. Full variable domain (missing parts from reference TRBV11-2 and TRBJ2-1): EAGVAQSPRYKIIEKRQSVAFWCNPISGHATLYWYQQILGQGPKLLIQFQNNGVVDDSQLPKDRFSAERLKGVDSTLKIQPAKLEDSAVYLCASSLEASGYDEQFFGPGTRLTVL.